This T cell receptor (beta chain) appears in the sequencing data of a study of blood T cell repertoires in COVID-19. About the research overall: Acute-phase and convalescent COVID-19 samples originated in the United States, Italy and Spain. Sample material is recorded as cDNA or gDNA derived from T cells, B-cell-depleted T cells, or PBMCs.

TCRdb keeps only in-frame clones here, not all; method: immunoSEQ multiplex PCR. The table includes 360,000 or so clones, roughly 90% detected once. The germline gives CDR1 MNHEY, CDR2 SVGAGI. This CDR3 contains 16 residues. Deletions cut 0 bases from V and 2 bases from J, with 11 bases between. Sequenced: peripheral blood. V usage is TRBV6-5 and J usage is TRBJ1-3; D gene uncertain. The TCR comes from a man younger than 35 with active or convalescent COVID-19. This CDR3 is CASSYSGRSAGNTIYF. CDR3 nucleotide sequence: TGTGCCAGCAGTTACTCGGGCAGGTCGGCTGGAAACACCATATATTTT.